This TCR beta chain is drawn from a study of cytomegalovirus exposure and HLA in healthy donors. Background on the study: Early released data comprised approximately 85 million unique TCRs from HLA-typed donors. Study conclusions and caveats: Follow-up analysis later connected one missense variant in DCLRE1C with trimming of TCR beta V- and J-genes. Most TCR sequences showed up rarely, but some public TCRs showed up in many donors.

J gave up 5 bases and V 4 bases, and 3 bases lay outside the gene matches. CDR3 length: 15 residues. CDR1 and CDR2 from the germline V gene are WNHNN and SYGVQD (reference sequence). Details on this clone: The target antigen is unknown.

The primer mix had 60 Vbeta and 13 Jbeta primers. The data were produced by immunoSEQ multiplex PCR, yet TCRdb's version contains in-frame clones alone and is incomplete. This sample has roughly 140,000 clones, with approximately 79% found just once. The origin of this receptor is a man aged 50-60 years in good health and CMV-seropositive. Sample: PBMCs. The chain has TRBV10-1 and TRBJ2-2; 11 bases are a match to TRBD2. Here the CDR3 reads CASSGGTSGTGELFF. CDR3 bases: TGCGCCAGCAGTGGGGGGACTAGCGGAACCGGGGAGCTGTTTTTT.